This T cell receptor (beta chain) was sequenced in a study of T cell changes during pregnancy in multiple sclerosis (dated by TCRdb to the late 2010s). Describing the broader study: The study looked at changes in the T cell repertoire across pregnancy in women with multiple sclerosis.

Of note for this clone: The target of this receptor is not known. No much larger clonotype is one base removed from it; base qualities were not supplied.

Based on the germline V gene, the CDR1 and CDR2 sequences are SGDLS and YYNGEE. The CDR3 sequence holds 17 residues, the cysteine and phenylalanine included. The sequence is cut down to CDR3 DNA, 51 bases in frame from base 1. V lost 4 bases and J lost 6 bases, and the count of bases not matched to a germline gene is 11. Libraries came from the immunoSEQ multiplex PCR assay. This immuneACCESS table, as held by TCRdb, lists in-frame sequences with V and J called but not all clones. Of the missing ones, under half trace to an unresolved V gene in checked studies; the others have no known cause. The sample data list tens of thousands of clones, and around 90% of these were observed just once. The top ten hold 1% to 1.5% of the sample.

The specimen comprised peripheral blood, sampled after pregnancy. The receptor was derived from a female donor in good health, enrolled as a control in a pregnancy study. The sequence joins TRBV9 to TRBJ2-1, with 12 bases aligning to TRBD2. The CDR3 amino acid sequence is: CASSPPLAGGPGNEQFF. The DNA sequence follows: TGTGCCAGCAGCCCCCCCCTAGCGGGAGGGCCCGGCAATGAGCAGTTCTTC.